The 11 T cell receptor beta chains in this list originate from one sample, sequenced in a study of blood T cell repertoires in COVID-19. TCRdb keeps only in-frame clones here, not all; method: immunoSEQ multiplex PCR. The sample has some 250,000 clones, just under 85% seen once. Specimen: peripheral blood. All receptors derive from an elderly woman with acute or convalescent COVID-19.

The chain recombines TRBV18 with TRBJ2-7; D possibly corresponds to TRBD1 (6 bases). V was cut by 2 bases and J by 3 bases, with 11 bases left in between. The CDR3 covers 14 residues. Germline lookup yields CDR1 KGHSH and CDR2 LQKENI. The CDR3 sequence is CASSPRQEIYEQYF. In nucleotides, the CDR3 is TGTGCCAGCTCACCAAGACAGGAGATCTACGAGCAGTACTTC.

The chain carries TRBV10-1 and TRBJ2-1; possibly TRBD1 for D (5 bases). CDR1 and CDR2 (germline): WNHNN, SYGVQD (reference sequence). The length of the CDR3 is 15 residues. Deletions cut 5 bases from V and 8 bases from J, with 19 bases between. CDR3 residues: CASSSDSVASYEQFF. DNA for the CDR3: TGCGCCAGCAGTTCCGACAGCGTCGCTTCGTATGAGCAGTTCTTC.

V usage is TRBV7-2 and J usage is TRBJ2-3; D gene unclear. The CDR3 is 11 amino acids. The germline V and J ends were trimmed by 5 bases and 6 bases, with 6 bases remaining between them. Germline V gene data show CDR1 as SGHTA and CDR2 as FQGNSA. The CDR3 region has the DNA TGTGCCAGCAGCGCTACCGATACGCAGTATTTT. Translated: CASSATDTQYF.

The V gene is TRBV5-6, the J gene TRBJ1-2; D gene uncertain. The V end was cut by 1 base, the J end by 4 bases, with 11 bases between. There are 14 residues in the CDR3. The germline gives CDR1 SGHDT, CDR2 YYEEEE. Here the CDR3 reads CASSLFGEAYGYTF. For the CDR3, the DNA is TGTGCCAGCAGCTTGTTTGGCGAGGCCTATGGCTACACCTTC.

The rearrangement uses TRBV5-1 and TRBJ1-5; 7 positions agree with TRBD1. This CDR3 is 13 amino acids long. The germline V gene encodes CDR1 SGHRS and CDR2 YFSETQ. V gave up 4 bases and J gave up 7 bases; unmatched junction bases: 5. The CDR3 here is CASSPEGAQPQHF. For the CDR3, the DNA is TGCGCCAGCAGCCCAGAGGGGGCACAGCCCCAGCATTTT.

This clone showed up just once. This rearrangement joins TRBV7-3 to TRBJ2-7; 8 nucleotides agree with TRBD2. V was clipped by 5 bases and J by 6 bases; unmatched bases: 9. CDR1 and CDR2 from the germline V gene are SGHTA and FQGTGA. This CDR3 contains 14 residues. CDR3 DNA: TGTGCCAGCAGCCCTTCCGGGGGGGCCCTCGAGCAGTACTTC. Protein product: CASSPSGGALEQYF.

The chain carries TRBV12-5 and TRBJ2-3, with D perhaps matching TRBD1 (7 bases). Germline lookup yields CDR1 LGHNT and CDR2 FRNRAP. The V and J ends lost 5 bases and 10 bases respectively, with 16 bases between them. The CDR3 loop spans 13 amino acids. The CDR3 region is CASGPQGTLPQYF. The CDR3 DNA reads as TGTGCTAGTGGTCCACAGGGGACTCTTCCGCAGTATTTT. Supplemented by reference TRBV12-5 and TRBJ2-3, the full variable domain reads DARVTQTPRHKVTEMGQEVTMRCQPILGHNTVFWYRQTMMQGLELLAYFRNRAPLDDSGMPKDRFSAEMPDATLATLKIQPSEPRDSAVYFCASGPQGTLPQYFGPGTRLTVL.

The CDR3, as DNA: TGCGCCAGCAGAGGGAGGGATTTGCGAGAGACCCAGTACTTC. As protein: CASRGRDLRETQYF. The chain joins TRBV10-1 to TRBJ2-5; 7 positions match TRBD2. Germline V gene sequence: CDR1 WNHNN, CDR2 SYGVQD (reference sequence). CDR3 length: 14 residues. The V segment lost 6 bases and the J segment 4 bases; nucleotides outside the gene matches: 8.

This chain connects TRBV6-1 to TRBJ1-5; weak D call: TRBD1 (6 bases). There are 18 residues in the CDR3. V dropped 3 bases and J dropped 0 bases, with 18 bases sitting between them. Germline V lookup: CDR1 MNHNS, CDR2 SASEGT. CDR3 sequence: CASSDLFGQTYSNQPQHF. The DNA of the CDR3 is TGTGCCAGCAGTGACCTTTTTGGACAGACCTATAGCAATCAGCCCCAGCATTTT.

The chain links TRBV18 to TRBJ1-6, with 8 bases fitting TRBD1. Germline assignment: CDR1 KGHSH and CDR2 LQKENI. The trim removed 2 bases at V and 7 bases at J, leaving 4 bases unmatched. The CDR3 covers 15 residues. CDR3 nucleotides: TGTGCCAGCTCACCAGGACAGGGACAAAATTCACCCCTCCACTTT. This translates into CASSPGQGQNSPLHF.

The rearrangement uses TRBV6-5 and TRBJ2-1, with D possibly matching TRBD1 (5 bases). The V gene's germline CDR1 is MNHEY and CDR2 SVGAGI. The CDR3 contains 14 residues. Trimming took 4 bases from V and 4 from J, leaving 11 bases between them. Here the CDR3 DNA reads TGTGCCAGCAGTTCCGACAGTCATTACAATGAGCAGTTCTTC. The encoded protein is CASSSDSHYNEQFF.